Listed below are T cell receptor beta chains from one sample, sequenced in a study of post-analysis software for immune sequencing data. One entry per CDR3 protein, called by TCRdb with MiXCR from the PCR reads. The sample shows 600,000 to 750,000 distinct CDR3 sequences, approximately 59% of them seen only once. The specimen sequenced was blood. The source is a girl aged 2-15 years with multiple sclerosis. Each CDR3 is given with its conserved first and last residue. Fields, in order: J gene, D gene, V gene, clone size, CDR3 DNA, CDR3 protein. D genes are given only for firm matches. Only part of the rows carry a size: once, few, many, or a class if the clone is expanded.

>TRBJ2-3|.|TRBV12-3/TRBV12-4|many
TGTGCCAGCAGTTTACGGCGCAGGACTAGCACAGATACGCAGTATTTT
CASSLRRRTSTDTQYF
>TRBJ2-3|.|TRBV7-9|few
TGTGCCAGCAGCCTAGAAACCGTGGCAGATACGCAGTATTTT
CASSLETVADTQYF
>TRBJ2-3|.|TRBV6-2/TRBV6-3|.
TGTGCCAGCAGTTATTCCCGGCCCACAGATACGCAGTATTTT
CASSYSRPTDTQYF
>TRBJ1-1|.|TRBV10-3|.
TGTGCCGCCCGGACGGAGGGACCCCTAAACACTGAAGCTTTCTTT
CAARTEGPLNTEAFF
>TRBJ1-2|.|TRBV20-1|.
TGCAGTGCTCGATCAGGGGTTTATGGCTACACCTTC
CSARSGVYGYTF
>TRBJ2-7|.|TRBV6-2/TRBV6-3|many
TGTGCCAGCAGTTACTCGGGTTCCTACGAGCAGTACTTC
CASSYSGSYEQYF
>TRBJ1-1|.|TRBV19|.
TGTGCCAGTAGGGGCGACAGGAGGAACACCGAAGCTTTCTTT
CASRGDRRNTEAFF
>TRBJ2-3|.|TRBV20-1|few
TGCAGTGCTATCCCCCGGAAACGCACAGATACGCAGTATTTT
CSAIPRKRTDTQYF
>TRBJ2-5|.|TRBV2|.
TGTGCCAGCAGTGAAGTTGCAGGGGAAGAGACCCAGTACTTC
CASSEVAGEETQYF
>TRBJ2-3|TRBD1|TRBV2|.
TGTGCCAGCAGTGTGGGACAGGGTGGCCCAGATACGCAGTATTTT
CASSVGQGGPDTQYF
>TRBJ2-5|TRBD2|TRBV4-1|.
TGCGCCAGCAGCCAGGGTCGATCGAGCGGGATAGATGAGACCCAGTACTTC
CASSQGRSSGIDETQYF
>TRBJ2-5|.|TRBV5-6|.
TGTGCCAGCAGCTTGGGGAGGGGGGAATTCGGACAGTACTTC
CASSLGRGEFGQYF
>TRBJ1-2|.|TRBV20-1|.
TGCAGTGCTGTCGCCAGGTTGGAGGATAAATATGGCTACACCTTC
CSAVARLEDKYGYTF
>TRBJ2-1|.|TRBV3-1|.
TGTGCCAGCAGCCAAAAGAGGCGGGACGGTGAGCAGTTCTTC
CASSQKRRDGEQFF
>TRBJ1-2|TRBD1|TRBV7-9|.
TGTGCCAGCAGCTCCTCCGGGACAGGGATCTATGGCTACACCTTC
CASSSSGTGIYGYTF
>TRBJ2-2|TRBD1|TRBV12-3/TRBV12-4|.
TGTGCCAGCAGTTTAAGTAGACAGGGGTTACACACCGGGGAGCTGTTTTTT
CASSLSRQGLHTGELFF
>TRBJ2-5|.|TRBV20-1|.
TGCAGTGCTAGAGTTGGAGGAGTGCCTTCTAAAGAGACCCAGTACTTC
CSARVGGVPSKETQYF
>TRBJ2-3|.|TRBV20-1|.
TGCAGTGCAGGACCGACAGCTAGCACAGACACGCAGTATTTT
CSAGPTASTDTQYF
>TRBJ2-4|TRBD1|TRBV29-1|.
TGCAGCGTTGCCCCGGGACAGGGCCAAAACATTCAGTACTTC
CSVAPGQGQNIQYF
>TRBJ2-3|TRBD2|TRBV20-1|.
TGCAGTGCTAGAGATAGGAGGGAGGGCCACGGAGATACGCAGTATTTT
CSARDRREGHGDTQYF
>TRBJ1-5|.|TRBV6-2/TRBV6-3|.
TGTGCCAGCATCCCCCGACAAGGGGTGCCCCAGCATTTT
CASIPRQGVPQHF
>TRBJ2-3|.|TRBV10-2|.
TGCGCCAGCAGTGGGGACGGCACAGATACGCAGTATTTT
CASSGDGTDTQYF
>TRBJ2-1|TRBD2|TRBV20-1|few
TGCAGTGCTACAGGACTAGCGAACTCCTACAATGAGCAGTTCTTC
CSATGLANSYNEQFF
>TRBJ1-5|TRBD1|TRBV7-2|.
TGTGCCAGCACCCGACAGGGGGATCAGCCCCAGCATTTT
CASTRQGDQPQHF
>TRBJ2-7|.|TRBV5-1|few
TGCGCCAGCAGCACCCGGGACACCCTCGAGCAGTACTTC
CASSTRDTLEQYF
>TRBJ1-1|TRBD1|TRBV7-9|.
TGTGCCAGCAGCCCCCGGGACAGGGGTAGCACTGAAGCTTTCTTT
CASSPRDRGSTEAFF
>TRBJ2-3|.|TRBV6-5|.
TGTGCCAGCAGTTTCCACGGAAATGGACTCACAGATACGCAGTATTTT
CASSFHGNGLTDTQYF
>TRBJ2-7|TRBD2|TRBV5-1|.
TGCGCCAGCACCCTCGGCGGGGCTAGCGGAAACTACGAGCAGTACTTC
CASTLGGASGNYEQYF
>TRBJ2-1|TRBD2|TRBV20-1|.
TGCAGTGCTCAGCTCGGGACTAGCGGGAGGAATGAGCAGTTCTTC
CSAQLGTSGRNEQFF
>TRBJ2-1|.|TRBV7-9|few
TGCGCCAGCAGCCAGGACCACAATGAGCAGTTCTTC
CASSQDHNEQFF
>TRBJ2-7|.|TRBV6-2/TRBV6-3|.
TGTGCCAGCAGTTACGGAGAGTGGAAGTACTTC
CASSYGEWKYF
>TRBJ2-1|.|TRBV18|.
TGTACCAGCTCACCCAAGGGGATTTACAATGAGCAGTTCTTC
CTSSPKGIYNEQFF
>TRBJ1-1|TRBD1|TRBV11-1|.
TGTGCCAGCAGCCCCAGGACAGGGCGGCTGAACACTGAAGCTTTCTTT
CASSPRTGRLNTEAFF
>TRBJ2-3|.|TRBV10-3|few
TGTGCCGCCTTGGGGGCAGATACGCAGTATTTT
CAALGADTQYF
>TRBJ1-4|TRBD1|TRBV7-2|once
TGTGCCAGCAGCTCACAGGGGGCCATGAGTGAAAAACTGTTTTTT
CASSSQGAMSEKLFF
>TRBJ1-2|.|TRBV6-5|few
TGTGCCAGCAGTCTCCATCGGGGCTATGGCTACACCTTC
CASSLHRGYGYTF
>TRBJ1-2|TRBD1|TRBV12-3/TRBV12-4|few
TGTGCCAGCAGTCAGGGGACAGTAGGCTACACCTTC
CASSQGTVGYTF
>TRBJ2-3|TRBD2|TRBV7-2|.
TGTGCCAGCAGCCCAACAATAGCGGGAATCGGCACAGATACGCAGTATTTT
CASSPTIAGIGTDTQYF
>TRBJ1-1|.|TRBV5-1|.
TGCGCCAGCAGCTTGGCACGTTTAGGGAACACTGAAGCTTTCTTT
CASSLARLGNTEAFF
>TRBJ2-3|TRBD2|TRBV5-1|once
TGCGCCAGCAGCTTAGGGACTAGCGGGAGGAATACGCAGTATTTT
CASSLGTSGRNTQYF
>TRBJ2-1|TRBD2|TRBV29-1|few
TGCAGCGTTGGAGGGGCGGGGGGTAGGTACAATGAGCAGTTCTTC
CSVGGAGGRYNEQFF
>TRBJ1-2|.|TRBV12-3/TRBV12-4|once
TGTGCCAGCAGTTTCAGGGGCGTAGGCTACACCTTC
CASSFRGVGYTF
>TRBJ2-1|TRBD1|TRBV18|.
TGTGCCAGCTCACCTATTACTCAGGGGGATGAGCAGTTCTTC
CASSPITQGDEQFF
>TRBJ2-1|TRBD2|TRBV27|.
TGTGCCAGCGGTCTTAGCGGGAGCAATGAGCAGTTCTTC
CASGLSGSNEQFF
>TRBJ1-2|.|TRBV29-1|.
TGCAGCGTAGAGACTCCGGGACACCGGACGGGTTATGGCTACACCTTC
CSVETPGHRTGYGYTF
>TRBJ2-1|TRBD2|TRBV29-1|.
TGCAGCGCCCGGGGACTAGCGGAATACAGTGAGCAGTTCTTC
CSARGLAEYSEQFF
>TRBJ2-5|.|TRBV7-2|.
TGTGCCAGCAGCTTAATACCTAAAGAGACCCAGTACTTC
CASSLIPKETQYF
>TRBJ2-5|TRBD1|TRBV5-4|.
TGTGCCAGCAGCTTGTTCCGGGACAGGGGAATTGGGCAGTACTTC
CASSLFRDRGIGQYF
>TRBJ1-2|TRBD1|TRBV6-5|few
TGTGCCAGCAAAGCAGACAGGGTGGCTGCTGGCTACACCTTC
CASKADRVAAGYTF
>TRBJ2-4|.|TRBV15|few
TGTGCCACCAGCAGAGATACGGAGAAGCTAGCCAAAAACATTCAGTACTTC
CATSRDTEKLAKNIQYF
>TRBJ1-5|.|TRBV6-1|.
TGTGCCAGCAGAATGACATCCTCACAGCCCCAGCATTTT
CASRMTSSQPQHF
>TRBJ1-5|.|TRBV7-8|.
TGTGCCAGCAGCTTGGAGGACGGAATCGGTAGCAATCAGCCCCAGCATTTT
CASSLEDGIGSNQPQHF
>TRBJ2-1|.|TRBV3-1|.
TGTGCCAGCAGCCTATCACGGGCGGGGAATGAGCAGTTCTTC
CASSLSRAGNEQFF
>TRBJ1-1|.|TRBV5-1|.
TGCGCCAGCAGCTTGAACGGGGGACGGAACACTGAAGCTTTCTTT
CASSLNGGRNTEAFF
>TRBJ2-7|TRBD1|TRBV5-1|.
TGCGCCAGCAGCATTACAGGGGGAAGCGAGCAGTACTTC
CASSITGGSEQYF
>TRBJ1-5|.|TRBV10-3|.
TGTGCCATCAGTGAGGGAGACTGGAATCAGCCCCAGCATTTT
CAISEGDWNQPQHF
>TRBJ1-2|.|TRBV12-3/TRBV12-4|.
TGTGCCAGCAGCCCGTGGCAGGGAGATGAAGGCTACACCTTC
CASSPWQGDEGYTF